A selection of T cell receptor beta chains follows, all from one sample in a study of siplizumab effects on memory and regulatory T cells. Repertoires were generated with immunoSEQ multiplex PCR, while TCRdb's copy carries only in-frame clones and drops some. The sample lists 100,000 or so clones, over 90% seen once, with roughly 1.3% in the top ten. Sequenced input: non-Treg CD4+ T cells sorted from blood. The receptors shown here come from a human donor in good health. CDR3s include the opening cysteine and the closing phenylalanine or tryptophan. Each record gives: D gene, V gene, J gene, clone size, CDR3 DNA, CDR3 protein. A D gene is named only where the DNA matches it firmly. Only some rows state a clone size, as once, few, many or a class for expanded clones.

-	TRBV4-2	TRBJ2-1	once	TGTGCCAGCAGCCAAGGGAACTACAATGAGCAGTTCTTC	CASSQGNYNEQFF
-	TRBV2	TRBJ2-7	-	TGTGCCAGCGTTGCGAGCTCCTACGAGCAGTACTTC	CASVASSYEQYF
TRBD1	TRBV19	TRBJ2-7	-	TGTGCCAGTAGTACCGGACAGGTACCCTACGAGCAGTACTTC	CASSTGQVPYEQYF
-	TRBV27	TRBJ2-3	-	TGTGCCAGCAGTTTAAGCAGGGCCCGCACAGATACGCAGTATTTT	CASSLSRARTDTQYF
-	TRBV4-2	TRBJ2-3	-	TGTGCCAGCAGCCAGGGGACGGTATCAGATACGCAGTATTTT	CASSQGTVSDTQYF
TRBD1	TRBV25-1	TRBJ1-1	once	TGTGCCAGCAGTGGGACTTCGCCGGGACAGGTGTTTTTT	CASSGTSPGQVFF
TRBD2	TRBV14	TRBJ2-7	-	TGTGCCAGCAGCCAACGAGCGGGAGGGCCGCACGAGCAGTACTTC	CASSQRAGGPHEQYF
TRBD2	TRBV28	TRBJ2-1	-	TGTGCCAGCAGGGGAGCGGGAGGGCCCTCGGGGAATGAGCAGTTCTTC	CASRGAGGPSGNEQFF
-	TRBV27	TRBJ2-3	-	TGTGCCAGCAGTTCTCGGGGCTCAGGCACAGATACGCAGTATTTT	CASSSRGSGTDTQYF
-	TRBV21-1	TRBJ2-7	once	TGTGCCAGCAGCAAAGCCATTACCGGGACCCGAACATACTACGAGCAGTACTTC	CASSKAITGTRTYYEQYF
-	TRBV2	TRBJ2-7	-	TGTGCCAGCATAGGTCGGCCCATTGGGTTGCTATACGAGCAGTACTTC	CASIGRPIGLLYEQYF
-	TRBV7-2	TRBJ1-5	-	TGTGCCAGCAGCTTAGCGATGAATCAGCCCCAGCATTTT	CASSLAMNQPQHF
TRBD1	TRBV15	TRBJ1-6	-	TGTGCCACCAGCAGAGATAGACAGGGAAATTCACCCCTCCACTTT	CATSRDRQGNSPLHF
-	TRBV28	TRBJ2-5	-	TGTGCCAGCAGTTTATTACGGGGGCAAGAGACCCAGTACTTC	CASSLLRGQETQYF
TRBD1	TRBV28	TRBJ1-1	-	TGTGCCAGCAGTTTGGGGACAGGGGGCCGTCGGGTTGAAGCTTTCTTT	CASSLGTGGRRVEAFF
TRBD2	TRBV18	TRBJ2-3	-	TGTGCCAGCTCGGCTCCGGGACTAGCGACCACAGATACGCAGTATTTT	CASSAPGLATTDTQYF
TRBD2	TRBV11-2	TRBJ2-2	-	TGTGCCAGCAGCCGACTAGCGACGAACACCGGGGAGCTGTTTTTT	CASSRLATNTGELFF
TRBD2	TRBV19	TRBJ2-7	-	TGTGCCAGTAGTAGAAGGCCCGAAACCAGCGGGAGAGGTTCCTACGAGCAGTACTTC	CASSRRPETSGRGSYEQYF
-	TRBV14	TRBJ2-1	-	TGTGCCAGCAGCCTAACCCTCTCGCCGCCGCCCGGGAATGAGCAGTTCTTC	CASSLTLSPPPGNEQFF
-	TRBV7-6	TRBJ2-3	few	TGTGCCAGCAGCTTAGTGGGTCGGGACCTTAACACAGATACGCAGTATTTT	CASSLVGRDLNTDTQYF
TRBD1	TRBV14	TRBJ1-2	-	TGTGCCAGCAGCCAACGTTTTCGACTGGGGACAGGCGACGGCTACACCTTC	CASSQRFRLGTGDGYTF
-	TRBV7-2	TRBJ2-2	-	TGTGCCAGCAGCTTCGGCCAAACCACCGGGGAGCTGTTTTTT	CASSFGQTTGELFF
-	TRBV5-6	TRBJ1-5	-	TGTGCCAGCAGCCTTGGCGTAGGGGTTAGGGGCAATCAGCCCCAGCATTTT	CASSLGVGVRGNQPQHF
-	TRBV5-8	TRBJ2-5	-	TGTGCCAGCAGCTTGTCCGAGACGGGTGCGGGCGAGACCCAGTACTTC	CASSLSETGAGETQYF
TRBD1	TRBV11-2	TRBJ1-2	-	TGTGCCAGCAGCTTACGGTCGGGACAGGGTGGATACTATGGCTACACCTTC	CASSLRSGQGGYYGYTF
-	TRBV19	TRBJ2-5	-	TGTGCCAGTAGTATCTACGCCTCTGGGGGAGAGGAGACCCAGTACTTC	CASSIYASGGEETQYF
TRBD1	TRBV6-5	TRBJ2-7	-	TGTGCCAGCAAAAAGGACAGGGGTTTGAACGAGCAGTACTTC	CASKKDRGLNEQYF
TRBD1	TRBV4-1	TRBJ2-2	-	TGCGCCAGCAGCCAAGGACAGGGGGCCGCCGGGGAGCTGTTTTTT	CASSQGQGAAGELFF
TRBD1	TRBV29-1	TRBJ2-1	-	TGCAGCGTTGAAGGTGGTGGACAGGGGGAGGATGAGCAGTTCTTC	CSVEGGGQGEDEQFF
TRBD1	TRBV6-1	TRBJ1-3	-	TGTGCCAGCAGGATGACAGGGCCTGGAAACACCATATATTTT	CASRMTGPGNTIYF
-	TRBV11-2	TRBJ2-3	-	TGTGCCAGCAGCTTTTCTCGGTTCACAGATACGCAGTATTTT	CASSFSRFTDTQYF
-	TRBV29-1	TRBJ2-7	-	TGCAGCGCCACGGAGGCCTACGAGCAGTACTTC	CSATEAYEQYF
-	TRBV29-1	TRBJ2-1	-	TGCAGCTCAAGAAGGAGTAGTGAGCAGTTCTTC	CSSRRSSEQFF
TRBD2	TRBV15	TRBJ2-5	-	TGTGCCACCAGCCCGGGGGGGGAGACCCAGTACTTC	CATSPGGETQYF
-	TRBV4-1	TRBJ2-2	-	TGCGCCACCCGATATCCCGCGGCGAACACCGGGGAGCTGTTTTTT	CATRYPAANTGELFF
-	TRBV5-4	TRBJ1-3	-	TGTGCCAGCAGCTTTTATGGAAACACCATATATTTT	CASSFYGNTIYF
TRBD1	TRBV28	TRBJ2-1	-	TGTGCCAGCAGTTTATGGACAGGGGCGAGCAATGAGCAGTTCTTC	CASSLWTGASNEQFF
-	TRBV4-2	TRBJ1-1	few	TGTGCCAGCAGCCAAGCCAGGGTTATGAACACTGAAGCTTTCTTT	CASSQARVMNTEAFF
-	TRBV6-6	TRBJ1-1	-	TGTGCCAGCAGTTACTATGGGGGAGGGACTGAAGCTTTCTTT	CASSYYGGGTEAFF
-	TRBV7-2	TRBJ1-3	-	TGTGCCAGCAGGAAAGCCGAACCTGGAAACACCATATATTTT	CASRKAEPGNTIYF
-	TRBV5-1	TRBJ2-7	-	TGCGCCAGCAGCGTGGACAGATCCTACGAGCAGTACTTC	CASSVDRSYEQYF
-	TRBV9	TRBJ2-2	-	TGTGCCAGCAGCGCGACGGTGAACACCGGGGAGCTGTTTTTT	CASSATVNTGELFF